This T cell receptor beta chain comes out of a study of response to subunit inactivated influenza vaccine. TCRdb processed the RT-PCR reads anew with MiXCR; each CDR3 protein has one entry. The sample shows about 620,000 distinct CDR3 sequences, 12% of them seen only once. The CDR3 sequence is 15 residues long. The V gene end was trimmed by 6 bases and the J gene end by 7 bases; junction bases not matched to a gene: 14. The germline CDR1 and CDR2 sequences are MNHEY and SMNVEV (reference sequence). The chain has TRBV27 and TRBJ2-7; 8 bases match TRBD1. Sequencing was performed on PBMCs from blood, taken on the day of vaccination. The clonotype originates from a middle-aged man who received an inactivated influenza vaccine. The chain's CDR3 is CASRPTGGSPQEQYF. DNA for the CDR3: TGTGCCAGCAGACCTACAGGGGGGTCCCCACAGGAGCAGTACTTC.